This TCR beta chain was obtained from a study of graft-versus-host responses after intestinal transplantation. Using immunoSEQ multiplex PCR, the repertoire was profiled, and TCRdb retains in-frame clones only, with some absent. Among around 9,000 clones listed, approximately 80% were seen once. As to this clone: Its antigen remains unidentified.

Study conclusions and caveats: Recipient marrow harbored GvH clones, some of which surfaced first in ileum or blood. Early post-transplant declines in HvG were associated with peak levels of circulating GvH clones.

The germline V and J ends were trimmed by 8 bases and 0 bases, with 10 bases remaining between them. The CDR3 spans 14 residues. Germline-derived CDR1 and CDR2 are SEHNR and FQNEAQ (reference sequence). Tissue from the graft was processed to free its intraepithelial and lamina propria lymphocytes. The chain uses TRBV7-9 and TRBJ2-2; no clear D. The sequencing here drew on ileum tissue, taken roughly 74 weeks after intestinal transplant. The sequence was collected from a human patient who received an intestinal transplant, so some T cells may come from the graft donor. The CDR3 spells CASGRESNTGELFF. The CDR3 region has the DNA TGTGCCAGCGGTAGAGAGTCGAACACCGGGGAGCTGTTTTTT.